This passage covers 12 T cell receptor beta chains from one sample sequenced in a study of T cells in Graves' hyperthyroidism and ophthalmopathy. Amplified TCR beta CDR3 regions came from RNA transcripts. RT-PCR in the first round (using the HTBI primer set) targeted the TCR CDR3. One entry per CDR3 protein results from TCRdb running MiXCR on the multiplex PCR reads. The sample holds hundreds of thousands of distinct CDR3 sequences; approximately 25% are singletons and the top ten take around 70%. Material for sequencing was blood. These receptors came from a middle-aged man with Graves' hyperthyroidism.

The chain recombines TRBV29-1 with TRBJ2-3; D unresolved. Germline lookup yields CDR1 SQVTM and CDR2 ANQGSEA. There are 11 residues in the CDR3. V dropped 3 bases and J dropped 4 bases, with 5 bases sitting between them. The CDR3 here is CSVERPDTQYF. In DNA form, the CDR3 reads TGCAGCGTTGAGCGGCCAGATACGCAGTATTTT.

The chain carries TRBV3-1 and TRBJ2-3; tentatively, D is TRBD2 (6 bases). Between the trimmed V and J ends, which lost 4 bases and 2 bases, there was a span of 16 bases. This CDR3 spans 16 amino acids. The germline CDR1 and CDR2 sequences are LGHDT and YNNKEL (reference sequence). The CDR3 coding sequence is TGTGCCAGCAGCCTCGCCTACCGGGACTCCACAGATACGCAGTATTTT. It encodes CASSLAYRDSTDTQYF.

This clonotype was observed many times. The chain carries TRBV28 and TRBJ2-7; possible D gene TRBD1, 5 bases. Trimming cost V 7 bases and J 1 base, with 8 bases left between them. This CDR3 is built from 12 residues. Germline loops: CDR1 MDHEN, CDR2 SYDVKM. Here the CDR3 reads CASTKGSYEQYF. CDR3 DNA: TGTGCCAGCACTAAGGGGTCCTACGAGCAGTACTTC.

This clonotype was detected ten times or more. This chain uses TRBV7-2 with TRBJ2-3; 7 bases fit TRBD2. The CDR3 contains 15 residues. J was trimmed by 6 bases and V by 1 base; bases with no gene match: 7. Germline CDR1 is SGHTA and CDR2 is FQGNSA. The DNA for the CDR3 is TGTGCCAGCAGCTTAGACGGCGGGAGTGGTGATACGCAGTATTTT. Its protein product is CASSLDGGSGDTQYF.

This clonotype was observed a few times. CDR3 protein: CASRLQANTEAFF. CDR3 coding DNA: TGTGCCAGCAGGCTTCAGGCTAACACTGAAGCTTTCTTT. The chain couples TRBV6-1 to TRBJ1-1; D remains ambiguous. Germline CDR1 MNHNS, CDR2 SASEGT. V dropped 6 bases and J dropped 2 bases, with 10 bases sitting between them. The CDR3 contains 13 residues.

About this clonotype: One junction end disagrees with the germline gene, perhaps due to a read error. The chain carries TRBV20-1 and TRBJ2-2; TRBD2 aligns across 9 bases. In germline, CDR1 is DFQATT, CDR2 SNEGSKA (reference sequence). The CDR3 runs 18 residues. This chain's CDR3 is CSARDLGSGRTNTGELIF. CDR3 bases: TGCAGTGCTAGAGATCTCGGGAGCGGGAGGACGAACACCGGGGAGCTGATTTTT.

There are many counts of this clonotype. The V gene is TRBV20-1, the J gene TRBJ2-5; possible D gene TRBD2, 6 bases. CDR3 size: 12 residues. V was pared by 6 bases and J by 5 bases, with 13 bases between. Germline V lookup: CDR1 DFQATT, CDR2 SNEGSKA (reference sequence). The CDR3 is CSAALRGETQYF. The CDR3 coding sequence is TGCAGTGCCGCACTCCGGGGGGAGACCCAGTACTTC.

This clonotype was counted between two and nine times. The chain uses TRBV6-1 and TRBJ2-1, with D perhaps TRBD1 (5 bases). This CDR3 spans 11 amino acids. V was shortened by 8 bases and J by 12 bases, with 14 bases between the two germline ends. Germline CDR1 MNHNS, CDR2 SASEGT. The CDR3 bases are TGTGCCAGCGGACAAAACCAGGGGCAGTTCTTC. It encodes CASGQNQGQFF.

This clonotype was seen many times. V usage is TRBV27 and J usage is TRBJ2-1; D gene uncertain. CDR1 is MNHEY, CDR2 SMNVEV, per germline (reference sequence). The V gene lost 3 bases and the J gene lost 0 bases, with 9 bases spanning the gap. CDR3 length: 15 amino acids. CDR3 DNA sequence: TGTGCCAGCAGTTTTGCGCCCCTCTCCTACAATGAGCAGTTCTTC. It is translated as CASSFAPLSYNEQFF.

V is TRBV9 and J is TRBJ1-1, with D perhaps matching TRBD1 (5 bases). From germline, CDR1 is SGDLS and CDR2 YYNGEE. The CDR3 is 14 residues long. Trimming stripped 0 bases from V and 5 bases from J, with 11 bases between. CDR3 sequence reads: CASSVVSGATEAFF. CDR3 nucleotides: TGTGCCAGCAGCGTAGTCTCTGGGGCGACTGAAGCTTTCTTT.

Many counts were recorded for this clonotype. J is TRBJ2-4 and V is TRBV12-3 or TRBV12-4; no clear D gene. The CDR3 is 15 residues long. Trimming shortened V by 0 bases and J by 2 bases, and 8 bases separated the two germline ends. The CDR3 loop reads CASSLAGNTKNIQYF. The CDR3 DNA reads TGTGCCAGCAGTTTAGCAGGGAATACCAAAAACATTCAGTACTTC.

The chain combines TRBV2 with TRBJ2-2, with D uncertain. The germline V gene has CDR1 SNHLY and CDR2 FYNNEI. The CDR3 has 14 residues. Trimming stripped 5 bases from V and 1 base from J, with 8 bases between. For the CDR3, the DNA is TGTGCCAGCAGTAAGACCAAGAACACCGGGGAGCTGTTTTTT. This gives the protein CASSKTKNTGELFF.